The 29 T cell receptor beta chains below come from one sample, sequenced in a study of T-cell reconstitution after alpha-beta-depleted transplantation in children. The TCRbeta library was prepared with unique molecular identifiers. MiXCR, run by TCRdb on the PCR reads, gives a single entry per CDR3 protein. The sample has some 250,000 distinct CDR3 sequences; about 12% are singletons. This specimen consisted of PBMCs from the stem cell graft donor, obtained from the stem cell graft. The source of these receptors is a human donor who donated a stem cell graft to a child with acute lymphoblastic leukemia.

There are many counts of this clonotype. The chain couples TRBV9 to TRBJ1-2, with D unclear. Trimming cost V 3 bases and J 11 bases, with 20 bases left between them. The CDR3 runs to 14 residues. Looked up from germline, CDR1 is SGDLS and CDR2 is YYNGEE. The CDR3 DNA is TGTGCCAGCAGCGAAATGAAAGGGCTTCCGAATTACACCTTC. Its translation is CASSEMKGLPNYTF.

About this clonotype: A much bigger clone sits one base away, suggesting this may be a read error. The rearrangement links TRBV28 to TRBJ2-7; D is unclear. V was shortened by 4 bases and J by 6 bases, with 19 bases between the two germline ends. The CDR3 loop spans 15 amino acids. CDR1 and CDR2 (germline): MDHEN, SYDVKM. CDR3 nucleotides: TGTGCCAGCAGTTCCCCTGAAAGTTTCAGCAGCGAGCAGTACTTC. It encodes CASSSPESFSSEQYF.

The rearrangement uses TRBV20-1 and TRBJ1-5; D may be TRBD1 (6 bases). CDR3 length: 16 amino acids. V lost 1 base and J 2 bases, leaving 15 bases between the germline ends. The germline gives CDR1 DFQATT, CDR2 SNEGSKA (reference sequence). The CDR3 loop reads CSARGMGGGGNQPQHF. In DNA form, the CDR3 reads TGCAGTGCTAGAGGGATGGGGGGCGGGGGCAATCAGCCCCAGCATTTT.

The sample holds many counts of this clonotype. The V and J genes are TRBV7-3 and TRBJ1-1, with TRBD1 matching over 9 bases. V lost 2 bases, J lost 6 bases, and 10 bases stayed unmatched. The CDR3 runs 16 residues. The germline V gene encodes CDR1 SGHTA and CDR2 FQGTGA. This chain's CDR3 is CASSLGGTGTSSEAFF. The CDR3 nucleotides are TGTGCCAGCAGCTTAGGGGGGACAGGGACAAGTTCTGAAGCTTTCTTT.

The table lists this clonotype with many counts. This chain links TRBV12-3 or TRBV12-4 with TRBJ2-7; 8 bases align to TRBD2. The CDR3 has 14 residues. V lost 3 bases, J lost 4 bases, and 5 bases stayed unmatched. The CDR3 protein is CASSFGGALYEQYF. The DNA for the CDR3 is TGTGCCAGCAGTTTCGGGGGGGCCCTTTACGAGCAGTACTTC.

This clonotype was observed many times. The chain combines TRBV14 with TRBJ1-3, with no clear D. The CDR3 is made up of 12 amino acids. Trimming stripped 0 bases from V and 7 bases from J, with 4 bases between. Germline V CDR1 and CDR2: SGHDN, FVKESK. The CDR3 DNA reads as TGTGCCAGCAGCCAAGAACCGAACACCATATATTTT. Translation gives CASSQEPNTIYF.

The sample holds many counts of this clonotype. The V call is TRBV29-1, the J call TRBJ2-6; possibly TRBD1 or TRBD2 for D (5 bases each). Germline V lookup: CDR1 SQVTM, CDR2 ANQGSEA. Trimming shortened V by 6 bases and J by 4 bases, and 13 bases separated the two germline ends. This CDR3 is built from 14 residues. The CDR3 loop reads CSVIKGTGANVLTF. DNA of the CDR3: TGCAGCGTAATTAAGGGGACCGGGGCCAACGTCCTGACTTTC.

There are many counts of this clonotype. The V call is TRBV4-2, the J call TRBJ2-5, with 11 bases matching TRBD2. CDR1 and CDR2 (germline): LGHNA, YNFKEQ. V shed 0 bases and J 5 bases; nucleotides not matched to a gene: 8. The CDR3 length is 17 residues. CDR3 coding DNA: TGTGCCAGCAGCCAAGATATGACTAGCGGGATTGAGGAGACCCAGTACTTC. Encoded protein: CASSQDMTSGIEETQYF.

This clonotype was recorded many times. In nucleotides, the CDR3 is TGCAGTGCTAGGTTAGGGAACGAGCAGTACTTC. Amino acids: CSARLGNEQYF. The chain links TRBV20-1 to TRBJ2-7, with D unresolved. CDR3 length: 11 residues. In germline, CDR1 is DFQATT, CDR2 SNEGSKA (reference sequence). V gave up 3 bases and J gave up 5 bases, with 8 bases separating them.

This clonotype was seen repeatedly, ten times or more. The chain couples TRBV28 to TRBJ2-3, with a possible D match to TRBD2 (6 bases). V lost 2 bases and J lost 3, with 9 bases in between. The CDR3 is 14 amino acids. CDR1 and CDR2 (germline): MDHEN, SYDVKM. The CDR3 sequence: CASSLGAGTDTQYF. For the CDR3, the DNA is TGTGCCAGCAGTTTAGGGGCGGGGACAGATACGCAGTATTTT.

At least ten counts were recorded for this clonotype. V usage is TRBV4-3 and J usage is TRBJ1-6; TRBD1 aligns across 10 bases. From germline, CDR1 is LGHNA and CDR2 YSLEER. The CDR3 totals 15 residues. With 4 bases clipped from V and 7 bases from J, the junction kept 4 bases outside the gene matches. The DNA for the CDR3 is TGCGCCAGCAGCCCGACAGGGGGCAGGAATTCACCCCTCCACTTT. This encodes CASSPTGGRNSPLHF.

This clonotype appeared a few times. The genes are TRBV28 and TRBJ2-3; TRBD2 aligns across 7 bases. V shed 4 bases and J 0 bases; nucleotides not matched to a gene: 7. The CDR3 totals 16 residues. Germline V gene lookup returns CDR1 MDHEN and CDR2 SYDVKM. The DNA of the CDR3 is TGTGCCAGCAGTTCTCGGACTAGATCGAGCACAGATACGCAGTATTTT. Translating gives CASSSRTRSSTDTQYF.

This clonotype was counted many times. The rearrangement uses TRBV7-9 and TRBJ2-3; D not resolved. The CDR3 extends over 15 amino acids. The V and J ends lost 5 bases and 2 bases respectively, with 14 bases between them. The germline V gene has CDR1 SEHNR and CDR2 FQNEAQ (reference sequence). This CDR3 reads CASSPQGSTTDTQYF. DNA of the CDR3: TGTGCCAGCAGCCCCCAAGGGTCTACCACAGATACGCAGTATTTT.

This clonotype occurred a few times. This chain connects TRBV5-4 to TRBJ2-3; D is unresolved. The germline CDR1 and CDR2 sequences are SGHNT and YYREEE (reference sequence). This CDR3 comprises 15 residues. Trimming took 2 bases from V and 0 from J, leaving 10 bases between them. The CDR3 sequence: CASSFSPASTDTQYF. The CDR3 DNA follows: TGTGCCAGCAGCTTTAGTCCGGCTAGCACAGATACGCAGTATTTT.

This clonotype has ten or more counts. The chain recombines TRBV6-5 with TRBJ1-6; 8 positions agree with TRBD1. From germline, CDR1 is MNHEY and CDR2 SVGAGI. Losses at the gene ends were 2 bases for V and 3 bases for J; bases not matched to a gene: 6. This CDR3 has 17 amino acids. CDR3 sequence: CASSYEGQAYYNSPLHF. As DNA, the CDR3 is TGTGCCAGCAGTTACGAGGGACAGGCGTACTATAATTCACCCCTCCACTTT.

This clonotype was observed a few times. The V gene is TRBV6-1, the J gene TRBJ1-1; the D gene is possibly TRBD1 (6 bases). The germline V gene encodes CDR1 MNHNS and CDR2 SASEGT. With 1 base removed from V and 6 bases from J, the gap between germline ends came to 6 bases. CDR3 length: 12 residues. The CDR3 nucleotides are TGTGCCAGCAGTGAAGGGACAGCTGAAGCTTTCTTT. It specifies CASSEGTAEAFF.

This clonotype was picked up many times. CDR3 region: CASSIGSVYNEQFF. CDR3 DNA sequence: TGTGCCAGTAGTATAGGCTCCGTGTACAATGAGCAGTTCTTC. V gene TRBV19 combines with J gene TRBJ2-1, with no clear D. V was cut by 1 base and J by 4 bases, with 8 bases left in between. The CDR3 runs 14 residues. Germline V CDR1 and CDR2: LNHDA, SQIVND (reference sequence).

There are many counts of this clonotype. This rearrangement joins TRBV5-6 to TRBJ2-5; 9 bases fit TRBD1. This CDR3 has 16 amino acids. With 4 bases clipped from V and 3 bases from J, the junction kept 10 bases outside the gene matches. Per the germline V gene, CDR1 is SGHDT and CDR2 is YYEEEE. CDR3 DNA: TGTGCCAGCAGCAAATGGACAGGGGCGACTAAAGAGACCCAGTACTTC. Translation: CASSKWTGATKETQYF. Together with reference TRBV5-6 and TRBJ2-5, the CDR3 gives the full variable domain: DAGVTQSPTHLIKTRGQQVTLRCSPKSGHDTVSWYQQALGQGPQFIFQYYEEEERQRGNFPDRFSGHQFPNYSSELNVNALLLGDSALYLCASSKWTGATKETQYFGPGTRLLVL.

The chain employs TRBV30 and TRBJ2-7; 13 bases align to TRBD2. CDR3 length: 15 residues. J gave up 5 bases and V 4 bases, and 8 bases lay outside the gene matches. CDR1 is GTSNPN, CDR2 SVGIG, per germline (reference sequence). The CDR3 is CAWNILAGGPNEQYF. The DNA of the CDR3 is TGTGCCTGGAATATACTAGCGGGGGGGCCGAACGAGCAGTACTTC.

This clonotype was counted ten times or more. CDR3 nucleotides: TGTGCCAGCAGCCCACAGGGGATAGAGGGCTACACCTTC. Its protein is CASSPQGIEGYTF. This rearrangement joins TRBV27 to TRBJ1-2, with 7 bases fitting TRBD1. In germline, CDR1 is MNHEY, CDR2 SMNVEV (reference sequence). The CDR3 is 13 residues long. The trim removed 6 bases at V and 8 bases at J, leaving 9 bases unmatched.

This rearrangement joins TRBV4-2 to TRBJ1-1, with a weak D call TRBD1 (6 bases). Trimming stripped 3 bases from V and 0 bases from J, with 14 bases between. Germline-derived CDR1 and CDR2 are LGHNA and YNFKEQ. The CDR3 loop spans 16 amino acids. DNA for the CDR3: TGTGCCAGCAGCCATTTGTCCGGGACACTGAACACTGAAGCTTTCTTT. This sequence encodes CASSHLSGTLNTEAFF.

Many counts were recorded for this clonotype. The genes are TRBV20-1 and TRBJ2-5; TRBD1 matches at 7 bases. J gave up 1 base and V 2 bases, and 1 base lay outside the gene matches. The CDR3 spans 13 residues. Looked up from germline, CDR1 is DFQATT and CDR2 is SNEGSKA (reference sequence). The CDR3, as DNA: TGCAGTGCTAGAAGGGACAGCCAAGAGACCCAGTACTTC. Protein: CSARRDSQETQYF.

This clonotype was recorded a few times. The chain joins TRBV20-1 to TRBJ1-2; 8 bases fit TRBD1. CDR1 DFQATT and CDR2 SNEGSKA come from the germline V gene (reference sequence). Losses at the gene ends were 0 bases for V and 5 bases for J; bases not matched to a gene: 8. CDR3 size: 15 residues. The CDR3 sequence is CSARDIETGVYGYTF. CDR3 bases: TGCAGTGCTAGAGATATCGAGACAGGGGTTTATGGCTACACCTTC.

In its sample, this clonotype was seen many times. This chain uses TRBV5-1 with TRBJ2-1, with unresolved D. This CDR3 has 14 amino acids. CDR1 is SGHRS, CDR2 YFSETQ, per germline. Trimming left V 5 bases short and J 4 bases short, with 13 bases between. This CDR3 reads CASSRSTLYNEQFF. The CDR3 bases are TGCGCCAGCAGTCGATCGACCCTTTACAATGAGCAGTTCTTC.

In its sample, this clonotype was seen many times. The chain uses TRBV12-3 or TRBV12-4 and TRBJ1-2; 7 bases agree with TRBD1. V shed 2 bases and J 9 bases; nucleotides not matched to a gene: 9. CDR3 length: 14 amino acids. CDR3 in DNA: TGTGCCAGCAGTTTACAGGGGGGAACAGGGAGCTACACCTTC. It specifies CASSLQGGTGSYTF.

The sample holds many counts of this clonotype. V is TRBV7-2 and J is TRBJ1-5; 9 bases map to TRBD1. Per the germline V gene, CDR1 is SGHTA and CDR2 is FQGNSA. V dropped 0 bases and J dropped 5; count of bases not matched to a gene: 8. The CDR3 has 17 amino acids. The CDR3 nucleotides read TGTGCCAGCAGCTTAGCATTGGACAGGGGTTGGTATCAGCCCCAGCATTTT. Translating it yields CASSLALDRGWYQPQHF.

This clonotype has a count of ten or more. The chain combines TRBV15 with TRBJ1-5, with no clear D. V lost 0 bases, J lost 2 bases, and 17 bases lay in between. This CDR3 is 18 amino acids long. The germline V gene has CDR1 LNHNV and CDR2 YYDKDF (reference sequence). This CDR3 is CATSREYILDEGNQPQHF. The CDR3 DNA follows: TGTGCCACCAGCAGAGAATATATCTTGGATGAAGGCAATCAGCCCCAGCATTTT.

This chain joins TRBV12-3 or TRBV12-4 and TRBJ2-7; no firm D call. The length of the CDR3 is 15 residues. CDR3 amino acids: CTFSFAPMLTYEQYF. The CDR3 DNA reads TGTACCTTCAGTTTCGCGCCCATGCTGACCTACGAGCAGTACTTC.

This clonotype was seen ten or more times. The chain is built from TRBV5-1 and TRBJ2-7; maybe TRBD2 (6 bases). The CDR3 has 13 residues. Germline V gene data show CDR1 as SGHRS and CDR2 as YFSETQ. Trimming took 0 bases from V and 6 from J, leaving 10 bases between them. Here the CDR3 reads CASSLDRGSEQYF. The CDR3 nucleotides read TGCGCCAGCAGCTTGGATCGGGGGAGCGAGCAGTACTTC.